This T cell receptor (beta chain) was identified during a study of T cells in Graves' hyperthyroidism and ophthalmopathy (dated by TCRdb to between 2018 and 2020). Study-wide context: To identify TCR V-J signatures that set the groups apart, the researchers used a discovery cohort of 90 to 100 patients, made up of around 42 with Graves' ophthalmopathy and 57 with stable Graves' hyperthyroidism. An independent validation cohort of 18 to 20 hyperthyroidism patients and over 15 patients who later progressed to ophthalmopathy tested prospective prediction of ophthalmopathy. According to the paper, TCR Vbeta CDR3 sequencing was carried out on 135 peripheral blood samples, which came from fewer than 50 ophthalmopathy, 80 or so hyperthyroidism and about 17 progressor patients. In addition, the study compared T-cell repertoires in thyroid tissue and in blood from five to seven Graves' hyperthyroidism patients. Once sampling was done, hyperthyroidism patients were given methimazole at a starting dose of 30 mg daily, whereas ophthalmopathy patients were given high-dose intravenous methylprednisolone. The roughly 91 discovery patients were randomly divided into training and test sets at a 7:3 ratio. General conclusions and limits of the study: Blood samples also contained most of the expanded thyroid clonotypes (frequency above 0.001), which suggests that blood repertoires may reflect thyroid immune responses. No statistical method was used to fix the sample size in advance, and group allocation was not hidden from the investigators. During validation, the model predicted progression to ophthalmopathy a median of roughly six months ahead of onset, with around 71% sensitivity and under 85% specificity. A model built on a 13 V-J signature distinguished ophthalmopathy from stable hyperthyroidism, reaching roughly 88% sensitivity and around 81% specificity in cross-validation and 80%/75% in testing.

Patients with uncontrolled infections, other autoimmune diseases, pregnancy or lactation were excluded. Diagnoses were established on the basis of clinical symptoms, serum thyroxine and TRAb, thyroid ultrasound, and orbital computed tomography. Total RNA was extracted using Trizol reagent, and RNA quality was assessed on an Agilent 2100 Bioanalyzer. This clonotype was seen at least ten times. Its binding antigen is unknown. No much larger clonotype is one base removed from it; base qualities were not supplied. Clipping removes 1 base from V and 5 bases from J, with 4 as the unmatched junction base count. The CDR1 and CDR2 encoded by the germline V gene (reference sequence) are DFQATT and SNEGSKA. The CDR3 covers 13 residues, taking in both the cysteine and the phenylalanine. The only DNA kept is the CDR3, 39 bases in frame from the first base. The TCR beta CDR3 regions were amplified from the RNA transcripts. The first round of RT-PCR for the TCR CDR3 was performed with the HTBI primer set and the Qiagen OneStep RT-PCR kit. Libraries were constructed in a second round of multiplex PCR, after which size selection and purification were performed. The libraries were sequenced on an Illumina HiSeq2000 using paired-end 100 bp reads. Under the source paper's analysis protocol: SOAPnuke was used to process the raw data, throwing out any read that contained adapters or uncalled bases, had a mean Phred below 15, or lacked an exact constant-primer or identifier match. High-quality paired reads were merged using COPE v1.2.5, and each unique nucleotide sequence was defined as a clonotype. Clonotypes were aligned to IMGT TRBV, TRBD and TRBJ reference segments using MiTCR v1.1. The analysis was restricted to V-J combinations with a frequency above 0.0001, which together covered roughly 99% of the repertoires. A TCS score was defined as the ratio between F50 (clonal expansion) and ExV (chaos), using BLOSUM62-based TCRdist between CDR3 peptides within each V-J. Welch's t-statistics and random forest reduced just over 500 V-J features to some 14, which were used in a naive Bayes classifier (R e1071). The similarity between thyroid and blood repertoires was quantified using the Morisita-Horn index. TCRdb applied fastp at Q25 and MiXCR to the public reads, then kept only in-frame beta chains. Every distinct CDR3 protein forms one entry, paired with its most common genes and DNA. These V and J calls derive from TCRdb rather than the authors' analysis. This sample has 500,000 to 650,000 distinct CDR3 sequences in its table, and 40% to 50% of those were observed once. About 43% of the sample is in the top ten clones.

The receptor's source is an adult woman with Graves' disease, either hyperthyroidism or ophthalmopathy (not recorded which). The specimen was peripheral blood or thyroid tissue (not recorded which). The sequence is built from TRBV20-1 and TRBJ2-5, with 7 middle bases fitting TRBD2. In nucleotides, the sequence is TGCAGTGCTAGAGGGGACGGGAGGGAGACCCAGTACTTC. It codes for CSARGDGRETQYF.